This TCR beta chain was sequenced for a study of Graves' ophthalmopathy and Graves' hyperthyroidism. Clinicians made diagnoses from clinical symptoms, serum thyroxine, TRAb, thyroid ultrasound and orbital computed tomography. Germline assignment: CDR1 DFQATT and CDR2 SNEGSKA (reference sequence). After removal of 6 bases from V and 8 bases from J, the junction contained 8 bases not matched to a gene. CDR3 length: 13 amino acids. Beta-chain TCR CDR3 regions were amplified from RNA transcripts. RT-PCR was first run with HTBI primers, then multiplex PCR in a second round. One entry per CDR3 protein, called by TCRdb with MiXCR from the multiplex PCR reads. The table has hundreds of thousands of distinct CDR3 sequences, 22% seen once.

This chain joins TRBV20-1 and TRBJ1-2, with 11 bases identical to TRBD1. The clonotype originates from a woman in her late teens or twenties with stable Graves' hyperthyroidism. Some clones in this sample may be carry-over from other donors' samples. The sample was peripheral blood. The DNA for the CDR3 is TGCAGTGCAAGGACAGGGGGCGGATTCGGCTACACCTTC. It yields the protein CSARTGGGFGYTF.